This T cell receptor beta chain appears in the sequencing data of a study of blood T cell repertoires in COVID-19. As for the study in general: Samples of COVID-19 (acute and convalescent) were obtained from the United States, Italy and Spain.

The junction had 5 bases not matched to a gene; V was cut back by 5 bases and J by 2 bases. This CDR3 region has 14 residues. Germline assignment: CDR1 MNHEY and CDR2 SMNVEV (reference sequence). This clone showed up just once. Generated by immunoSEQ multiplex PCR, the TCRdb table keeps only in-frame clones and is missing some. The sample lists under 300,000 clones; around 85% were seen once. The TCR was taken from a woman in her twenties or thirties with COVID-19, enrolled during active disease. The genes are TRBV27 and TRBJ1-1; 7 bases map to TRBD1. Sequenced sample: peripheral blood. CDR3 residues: CASSRQGSNTEAFF. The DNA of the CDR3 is TGTGCCAGCAGTAGACAGGGAAGCAACACTGAAGCTTTCTTT.